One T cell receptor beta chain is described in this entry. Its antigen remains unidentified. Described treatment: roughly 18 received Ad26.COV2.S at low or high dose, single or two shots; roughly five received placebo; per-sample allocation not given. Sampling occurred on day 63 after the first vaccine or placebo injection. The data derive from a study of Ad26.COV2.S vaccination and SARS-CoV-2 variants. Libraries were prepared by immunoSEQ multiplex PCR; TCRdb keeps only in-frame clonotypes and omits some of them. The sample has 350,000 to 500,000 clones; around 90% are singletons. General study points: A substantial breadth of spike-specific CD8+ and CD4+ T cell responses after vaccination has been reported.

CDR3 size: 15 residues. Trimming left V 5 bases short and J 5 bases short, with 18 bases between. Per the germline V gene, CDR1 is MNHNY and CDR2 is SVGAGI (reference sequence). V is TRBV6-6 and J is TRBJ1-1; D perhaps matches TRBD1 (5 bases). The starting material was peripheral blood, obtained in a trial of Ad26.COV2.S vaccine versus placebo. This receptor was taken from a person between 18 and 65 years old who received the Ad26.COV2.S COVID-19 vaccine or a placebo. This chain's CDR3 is CASSLPPGQWTEAFF. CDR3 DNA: TGTGCCAGCAGTCTCCCCCCGGGGCAATGGACTGAAGCTTTCTTT.